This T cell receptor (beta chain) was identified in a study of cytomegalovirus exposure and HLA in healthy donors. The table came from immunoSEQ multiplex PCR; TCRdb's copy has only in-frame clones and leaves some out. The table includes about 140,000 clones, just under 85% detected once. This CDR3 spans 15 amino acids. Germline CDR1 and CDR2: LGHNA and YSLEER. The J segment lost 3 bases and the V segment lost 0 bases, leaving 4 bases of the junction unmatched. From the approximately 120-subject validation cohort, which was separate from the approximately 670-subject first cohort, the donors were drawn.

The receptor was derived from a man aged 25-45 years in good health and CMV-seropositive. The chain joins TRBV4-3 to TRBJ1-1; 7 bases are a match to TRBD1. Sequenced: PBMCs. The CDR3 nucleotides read TGCGCCAGCAGCCAAGACGGCAGGGGGGACACTGAAGCTTTCTTT. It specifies CASSQDGRGDTEAFF.